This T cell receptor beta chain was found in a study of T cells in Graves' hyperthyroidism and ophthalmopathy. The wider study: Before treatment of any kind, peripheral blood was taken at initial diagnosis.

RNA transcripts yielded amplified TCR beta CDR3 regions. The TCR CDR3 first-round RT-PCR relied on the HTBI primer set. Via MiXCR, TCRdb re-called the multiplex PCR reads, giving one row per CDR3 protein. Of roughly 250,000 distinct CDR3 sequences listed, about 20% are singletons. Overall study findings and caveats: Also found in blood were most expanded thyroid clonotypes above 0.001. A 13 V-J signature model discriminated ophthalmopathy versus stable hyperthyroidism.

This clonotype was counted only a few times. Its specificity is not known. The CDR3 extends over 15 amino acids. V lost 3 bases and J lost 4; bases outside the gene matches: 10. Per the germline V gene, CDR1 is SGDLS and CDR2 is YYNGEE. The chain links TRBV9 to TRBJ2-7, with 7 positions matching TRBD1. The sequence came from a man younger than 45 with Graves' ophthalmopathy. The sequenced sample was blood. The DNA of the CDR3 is TGTGCCAGCAGCGGAAGTGGGACAGACTTTTACGAGCAGTACTTC. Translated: CASSGSGTDFYEQYF.